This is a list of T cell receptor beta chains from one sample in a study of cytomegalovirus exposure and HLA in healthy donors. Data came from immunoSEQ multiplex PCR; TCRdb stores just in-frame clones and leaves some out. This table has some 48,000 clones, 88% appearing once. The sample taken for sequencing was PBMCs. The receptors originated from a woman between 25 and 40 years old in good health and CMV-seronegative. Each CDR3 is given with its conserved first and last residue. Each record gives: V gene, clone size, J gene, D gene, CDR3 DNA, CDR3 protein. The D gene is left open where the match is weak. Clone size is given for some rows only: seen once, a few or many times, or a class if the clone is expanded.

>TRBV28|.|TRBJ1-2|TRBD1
TGTGCCAGCAGTCCGCCCGGGACAGGGGGTTTGGGAGGCTACACCTTC
CASSPPGTGGLGGYTF
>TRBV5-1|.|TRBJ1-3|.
TGCGCCAGCAGCCGAGAAGCTGGAAACACCATATATTTT
CASSREAGNTIYF
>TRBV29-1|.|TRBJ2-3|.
TGCAGCGTTGAAGCCGGATATACGGGGGATACGCAGTATTTT
CSVEAGYTGDTQYF
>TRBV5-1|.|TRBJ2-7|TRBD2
TGCGCCAGCAGCTTTGTTCGGGAGGCCTCCTACGAGCAGTACTTC
CASSFVREASYEQYF
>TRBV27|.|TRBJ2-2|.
TGTGCCAGCAGTTTCCAGGGTGACACCGGGGAGCTGTTTTTT
CASSFQGDTGELFF
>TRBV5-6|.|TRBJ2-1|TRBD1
TGTGCCAGCAGCTACGGGACAGGGTACAATGAGCAGTTCTTC
CASSYGTGYNEQFF
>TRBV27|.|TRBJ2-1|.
TGTGCCAGCAGTCTTTACAATGAGCAGTTCTTC
CASSLYNEQFF
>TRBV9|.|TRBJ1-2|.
TGTGCCAGCAGCGTACTCAGCGGGGTGGGCTACACCTTC
CASSVLSGVGYTF
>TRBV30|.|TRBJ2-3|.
TGTGCCTGGAGTGGAGCGGCTAGCACAGATACGCAGTATTTT
CAWSGAASTDTQYF
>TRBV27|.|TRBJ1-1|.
TGTGCCAGCAGTCGCCAACAATTACAGGCTGAAGCTTTCTTT
CASSRQQLQAEAFF
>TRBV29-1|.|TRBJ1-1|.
TGCAGCGTTGAGGGGGCAGGTGAAGCTTTCTTT
CSVEGAGEAFF
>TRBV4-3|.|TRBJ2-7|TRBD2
TGCGCCAGCAGCCAAGAAGGGTCCAGCGGGAGATACGAGCAGTACTTC
CASSQEGSSGRYEQYF
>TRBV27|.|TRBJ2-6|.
TGTGCCAGCAGATCCTCAGGGACAACCATCTCTGGGGCCAACGTCCTGACTTTC
CASRSSGTTISGANVLTF
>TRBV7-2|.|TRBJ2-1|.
TGTGCCAGCATCAAACGACAAGGACAGACACTCAATGAGCAGTTCTTC
CASIKRQGQTLNEQFF
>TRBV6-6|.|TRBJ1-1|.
TGTGCCAGCAGTTATAGTTTCGGGTCGGGCACTGAAGCTTTCTTT
CASSYSFGSGTEAFF
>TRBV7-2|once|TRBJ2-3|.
TGTGCCAGCAGCCCTTACACAGATACGCAGTATTTT
CASSPYTDTQYF
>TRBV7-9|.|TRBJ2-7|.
TGTGCCAGCAGCTCCCTAAAGGAGGGCCTGAGCTCCTACGAGCAGTACTTC
CASSSLKEGLSSYEQYF
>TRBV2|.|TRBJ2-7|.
TGTGCCAGCAGAGGCGGCGCCTACGAGCAGTACTTC
CASRGGAYEQYF
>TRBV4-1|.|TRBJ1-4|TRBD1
TGCGCCAGCAGCCCGTCGGGACAGGGAAGGGAAAAACTGTTTTTT
CASSPSGQGREKLFF
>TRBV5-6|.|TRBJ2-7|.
TGTGCCAGCAGCCAACCCCCACAGGGCGAATACGAGCAGTACTTC
CASSQPPQGEYEQYF
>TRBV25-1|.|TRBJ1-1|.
TGTGCCAGCAGTGTTTACCGGGACATAGGACCGAACACTGAAGCTTTCTTT
CASSVYRDIGPNTEAFF
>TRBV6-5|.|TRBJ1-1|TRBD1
TGTGCCAGCAGTTACCGCAGGGGGACTGAAGCTTTCTTT
CASSYRRGTEAFF
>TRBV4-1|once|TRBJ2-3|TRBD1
TGCGCCAGCAACAAGGGGACAGGGGCCGGAGATACGCAGTATTTT
CASNKGTGAGDTQYF
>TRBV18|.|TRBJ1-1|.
TGTGCCAGCTCACCACACTTAATCATGAACACTGAAGCTTTCTTT
CASSPHLIMNTEAFF
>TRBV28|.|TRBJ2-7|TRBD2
TGTGCCAGCCGAGAGACTAGCGGGTTCTACGAGCAGTACTTC
CASRETSGFYEQYF
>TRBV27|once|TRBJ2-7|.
TGTGCCAGCAGTTTCAACTTAAAATCCCCTTTCGGCTCCTACGAGCAGTACTTC
CASSFNLKSPFGSYEQYF
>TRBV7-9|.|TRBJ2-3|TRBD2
TGTGCCAGCAGCTTAGTGTATCTAGCGGGAGGCCCTAGCACAGATACGCAGTATTTT
CASSLVYLAGGPSTDTQYF
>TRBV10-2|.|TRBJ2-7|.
TGCGCCACCCGAGAAGGGGTAGGGGAGCAGTACTTC
CATREGVGEQYF
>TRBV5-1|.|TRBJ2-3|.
TGCGCCAGCAGCTTGGGACTAAAGGCTGATACGCAGTATTTT
CASSLGLKADTQYF
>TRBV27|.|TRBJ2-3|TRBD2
TGTGCCAGCAGTTTAGGACTAGCGGGGGGGGATACGCAGTATTTT
CASSLGLAGGDTQYF
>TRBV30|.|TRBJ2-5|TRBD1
TGTGCCTGGAGTTCCACAGGGGGCAAAGAGACCCAGTACTTC
CAWSSTGGKETQYF
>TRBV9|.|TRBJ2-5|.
TGTGCCAGCAGCGCCCCGGTAGACCAAGAGACCCAGTACTTC
CASSAPVDQETQYF
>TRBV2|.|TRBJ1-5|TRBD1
TGTGCCAGCAGGACAGGGGGCCATAGCAATCAGCCCCAGCATTTT
CASRTGGHSNQPQHF
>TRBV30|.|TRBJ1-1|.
TGTGCCTGGAGGGACGGACGGGAGAACACTGAAGCTTTCTTT
CAWRDGRENTEAFF
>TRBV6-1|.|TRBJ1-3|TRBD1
TGTGCCAGCAGTGAAGAAATCGGGACAGGGTTCAGAAACACCATATATTTT
CASSEEIGTGFRNTIYF
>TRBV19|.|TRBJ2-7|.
TGTGCCAGTAGTCCACCGGGTGCCTACGAGCAGTACTTC
CASSPPGAYEQYF
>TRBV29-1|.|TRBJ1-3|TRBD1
TGCAGCGCAACAGGGGACTCTGGAAACACCATATATTTT
CSATGDSGNTIYF